This TCR beta chain was captured by sequencing in a study of response to subunit inactivated influenza vaccine (dated by TCRdb to the late 2010s). Study-wide context: Deep quantitative profiling of the T cell receptor repertoire was used in the study to follow responses to a trivalent subunit inactivated influenza vaccine. Broad study findings and their caveats: According to the authors, only a limited number of new T cells may be recruited by each seasonal influenza vaccination.

The method was RT-PCR. The instrument was an Illumina HiSeq 2500. The public reads were reanalyzed by TCRdb: fastp trimming at Q25, MiXCR alignment, in-frame beta chains only. Merged by CDR3 protein, the rows form single entries marked with the most common genes and DNA. The sample contains about 300,000 distinct CDR3 sequences, about 20% of them found a single time. The top ten hold over 9% of the sample. According to the germline V gene, CDR1 reads SNHLY and CDR2 reads FYNNEI. The V and J ends are trimmed by 4 bases and 2 bases, leaving 9 bases between them. The CDR3 starts with the cysteine, ends with the phenylalanine, and has 13 residues. The retained sequence is limited to the CDR3, 39 bases, with the frame set at the first base. Worth noting for this clonotype: There is no known antigen for this receptor. Base quality data are lacking; no much larger clone is found one base away.

Here the chain combines TRBV2 and TRBJ2-7, with an unclear D gene assignment. Sequencing was performed on PBMCs from blood, taken about 20 months after vaccination. The receptor comes from a man aged 50-75 years who received an inactivated influenza vaccine. Donor details come from another sample of the same person, matched by shared clones. The nucleotides are TGTGCCAGCAGTGCTGGTTCGACCTACGAGCAGTACTTC. It translates to CASSAGSTYEQYF.